Given below is one T cell receptor (beta chain) in context. This specimen comes from a study of CD8+ T cells in alopecia areata. Trimming removed 1 base from V and 1 base from J, with 2 bases in between. CDR1 SGHRS and CDR2 YFSETQ come from the germline V gene. CDR3 length equals 12 residues. TCR sequencing used cDNA made by reverse transcription of extracted RNA. Libraries were prepared by immunoSEQ multiplex PCR; TCRdb keeps only in-frame clonotypes and omits some of them. The data contain about 150,000 clones, less than 65% of them singletons. The chain has TRBV5-1 and TRBJ2-5; D unresolved. Source material: CD8+ T cells sorted from blood. This TCR derives from a human donor in good health. CDR3 bases: TGCGCCAGCAGCTTGCCCCAAGAGACCCAGTACTTC. It yields the protein CASSLPQETQYF.